A single T cell receptor beta chain is shown here with its context. Its antigen is currently unknown. This sample is part of a study of response to subunit inactivated influenza vaccine. Findings and caveats of the study: Each seasonal flu vaccination may recruit only limited new T cells, authors suggested.

After removal of 6 bases from V and 4 bases from J, the junction contained 8 bases not matched to a gene. The CDR3 spans 15 residues. Germline V gene sequence: CDR1 WSHSY, CDR2 SAAADI. TCRdb ran MiXCR on the RT-PCR reads and lists one entry per CDR3 protein. The profile shows hundreds of thousands of distinct CDR3 sequences, roughly 14% of them singletons. V gene TRBV10-2 combines with J gene TRBJ1-4; 7 bases line up with TRBD1. The specimen comprised PBMCs from blood, sampled roughly 12 days after vaccination. The origin of this receptor is a man aged 50 to 59 who received an inactivated influenza vaccine. CDR3 coding DNA: TGCGCCAGCAGGGCCCGGACAGGCTATAATGAAAAACTGTTTTTT. Protein: CASRARTGYNEKLFF.